This T cell receptor (beta chain) originates from a study of cytomegalovirus exposure and HLA in healthy donors. V was shortened by 3 bases and J by 8 bases, with 22 bases between the two germline ends. CDR1 is MGHRA and CDR2 is YSYEKL in the germline V gene. There are 17 residues in the CDR3. Points on this clone: Antigen unknown.

Donors came from a validation cohort of over 100 subjects, distinct from the first 666-subject cohort. The assay was immunoSEQ multiplex PCR, and TCRdb's table has in-frame clones only and misses some. The table includes 200,000 to 250,000 clones, over 70% detected once. Overall study results and limits: The tendency of first-cohort TCR clusters to co-occur in the approximately 110 validation repertoires was the finding of a later analysis.

This sequence originates from a woman in her thirties in good health and CMV-seropositive. Sequences were obtained from PBMCs. The rearrangement uses TRBV4-1 and TRBJ1-4; weak D call: TRBD1 (5 bases). This CDR3 reads CASSHGRLFGTREKLFF. The CDR3, as DNA: TGCGCCAGCAGCCACGGCAGGCTATTTGGGACTCGGGAAAAACTGTTTTTT.